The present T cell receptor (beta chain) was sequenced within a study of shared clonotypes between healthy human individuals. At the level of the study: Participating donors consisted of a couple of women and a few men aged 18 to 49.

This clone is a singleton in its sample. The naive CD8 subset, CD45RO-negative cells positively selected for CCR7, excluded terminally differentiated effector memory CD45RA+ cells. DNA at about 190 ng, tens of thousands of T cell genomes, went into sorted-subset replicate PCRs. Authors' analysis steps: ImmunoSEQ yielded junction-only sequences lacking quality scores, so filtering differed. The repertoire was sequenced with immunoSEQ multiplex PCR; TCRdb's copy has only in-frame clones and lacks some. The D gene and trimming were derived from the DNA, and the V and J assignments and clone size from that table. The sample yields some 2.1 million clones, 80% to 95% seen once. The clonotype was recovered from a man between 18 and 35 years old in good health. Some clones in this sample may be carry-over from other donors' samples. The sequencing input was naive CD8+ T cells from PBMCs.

The CDR3: CASSLRGRPLNYEQYF. DNA for the CDR3: TGTGCCAGCAGTTTAAGGGGGAGACCCCTTAACTACGAGCAGTACTTC. This sequence joins TRBV28 and TRBJ2-7; weak D call: TRBD1 (6 bases). CDR1 MDHEN and CDR2 SYDVKM come from the germline V gene. Trimming left V 2 bases short and J 3 bases short, with 17 bases between. CDR3 length: 16 residues.